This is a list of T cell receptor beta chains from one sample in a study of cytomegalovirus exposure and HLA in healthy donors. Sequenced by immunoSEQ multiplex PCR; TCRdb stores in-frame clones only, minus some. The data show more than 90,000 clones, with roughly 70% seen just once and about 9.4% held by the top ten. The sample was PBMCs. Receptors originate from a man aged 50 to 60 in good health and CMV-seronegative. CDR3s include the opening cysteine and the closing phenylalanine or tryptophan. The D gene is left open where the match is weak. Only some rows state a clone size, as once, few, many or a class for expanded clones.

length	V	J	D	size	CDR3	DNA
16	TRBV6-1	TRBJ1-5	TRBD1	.	CAGSELAGQGYQPQHF	TGTGCCGGCAGTGAATTGGCCGGACAGGGTTATCAGCCCCAGCATTTT
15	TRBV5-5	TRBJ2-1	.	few	CASSLDAGAVTEQFF	TGTGCCAGCAGCTTGGATGCTGGGGCCGTCACTGAGCAGTTCTTC
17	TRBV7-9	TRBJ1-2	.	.	CASSRSGGRRGDYGYTF	TGTGCCAGCAGCAGATCGGGAGGCCGGCGAGGGGACTATGGCTACACCTTC
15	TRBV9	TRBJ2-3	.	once	CASSVEGASTDTQYF	TGTGCCAGCAGCGTAGAGGGAGCTAGCACAGATACGCAGTATTTT
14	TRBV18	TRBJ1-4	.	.	CASSRTGSGEKLFF	TGTGCCAGCTCCCGAACAGGGTCGGGTGAAAAACTGTTTTTT
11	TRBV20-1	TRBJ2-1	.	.	CSARGDSEQFF	TGCAGTGCTAGAGGAGATAGTGAGCAGTTCTTC
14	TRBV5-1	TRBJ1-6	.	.	CASSLDRSGSPLHF	TGCGCCAGCAGCTTGGACAGGTCGGGTTCACCCCTCCACTTT
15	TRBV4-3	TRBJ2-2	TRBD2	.	CASSPAGTRSGELFF	TGCGCCAGCAGCCCGGCCGGGACTAGGAGCGGGGAGCTGTTTTTT
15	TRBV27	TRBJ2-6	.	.	CASSPLISGANVLTF	TGTGCCAGCAGTCCCCTTATCTCTGGGGCCAACGTCCTGACTTTC
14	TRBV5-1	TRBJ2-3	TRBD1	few	CASSTDRGTDTQYF	TGCGCCAGCAGCACCGACAGGGGTACAGATACGCAGTATTTT
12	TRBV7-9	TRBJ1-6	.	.	CASSSGNSPLHF	TGTGCCAGCAGCTCGGGGAATTCACCCCTCCACTTT
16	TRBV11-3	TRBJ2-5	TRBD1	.	CASSPPDREVSETQYF	TGTGCCAGCAGCCCCCCGGACAGGGAAGTATCAGAGACCCAGTACTTC
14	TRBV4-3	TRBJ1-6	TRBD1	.	CASSQDRGDSPLHF	TGCGCCAGCAGCCAAGACAGGGGGGATTCACCCCTCCACTTT
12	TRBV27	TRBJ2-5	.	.	CASSHGDETQYF	TGTGCCAGCAGTCATGGAGACGAGACCCAGTACTTC
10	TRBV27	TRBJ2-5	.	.	CASGRETQYF	TGTGCCAGCGGGAGAGAGACCCAGTACTTC
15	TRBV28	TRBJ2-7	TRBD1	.	CASRQPGQGTYEQYF	TGTGCCAGCAGACAACCGGGACAGGGGACCTACGAGCAGTACTTC
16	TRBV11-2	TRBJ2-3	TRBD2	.	CASSFSGGYTTDTQYF	TGTGCCAGCAGCTTTTCGGGGGGTTATACGACAGATACGCAGTATTTT
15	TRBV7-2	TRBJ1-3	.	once	CASTQTPSSGNTIYF	TGTGCCAGCACCCAAACACCTTCCTCTGGAAACACCATATATTTT
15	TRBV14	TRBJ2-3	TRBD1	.	CASSQDSRTGGGQYF	TGTGCCAGCAGCCAAGATAGCCGGACAGGGGGCGGGCAGTATTTT
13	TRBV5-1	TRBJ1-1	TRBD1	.	CASRLDRDGEAFF	TGCGCCAGCAGACTCGACAGGGATGGTGAAGCTTTCTTT
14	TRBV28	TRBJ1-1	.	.	CASRPPAGSTEAFF	TGTGCCAGCAGGCCTCCAGCGGGAAGCACTGAAGCTTTCTTT
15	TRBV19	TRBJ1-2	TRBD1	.	CASSPRGQAGYGYTF	TGTGCCAGTAGCCCGAGGGGACAGGCGGGCTATGGCTACACCTTC
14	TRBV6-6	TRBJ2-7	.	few	CASSLLSSSYEQYF	TGTGCCAGCAGTCTCCTCTCGAGCTCCTACGAGCAGTACTTC
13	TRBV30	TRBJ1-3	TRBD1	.	CAWSADRDSAKYF	TGTGCCTGGAGTGCAGACCGGGACAGCGCTAAATATTTT
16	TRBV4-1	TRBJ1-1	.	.	CASSQASSPSHTEAFF	TGCGCCAGCAGCCAGGCCTCGTCCCCTTCGCACACTGAAGCTTTCTTT
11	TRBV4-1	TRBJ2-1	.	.	CASSRDNEQFF	TGCGCCAGCAGCCGAGACAATGAGCAGTTCTTC
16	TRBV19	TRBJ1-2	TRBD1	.	CASRFTGTGSSGGYTF	TGTGCCAGTAGATTTACCGGGACAGGATCCTCGGGAGGCTACACCTTC
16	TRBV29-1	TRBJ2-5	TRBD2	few	CSVETPGLAGEETQYF	TGCAGCGTCGAGACACCGGGACTAGCGGGAGAAGAGACCCAGTACTTC
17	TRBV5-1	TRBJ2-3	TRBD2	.	CASSPLAGAGRTDTQYF	TGCGCCAGCAGTCCCCTAGCGGGGGCGGGTAGGACAGATACGCAGTATTTT
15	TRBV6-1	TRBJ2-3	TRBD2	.	CASRAGDREVDTQYF	TGTGCCAGCAGAGCGGGGGACCGGGAGGTGGATACGCAGTATTTT
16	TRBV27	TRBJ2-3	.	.	CASSLGPGARTDTQYF	TGTGCCAGCAGCCTGGGGCCAGGGGCTCGGACAGATACGCAGTATTTT
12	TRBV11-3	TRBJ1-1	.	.	CASSLGGREAFF	TGTGCCAGCAGCTTAGGGGGCAGGGAAGCTTTCTTT
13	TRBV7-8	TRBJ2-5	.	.	CASTRPDWETQYF	TGTGCCAGCACAAGACCGGACTGGGAGACCCAGTACTTC
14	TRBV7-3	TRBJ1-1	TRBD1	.	CASSLRVQGAEAFF	TGTGCCAGCAGCTTAAGGGTTCAGGGGGCTGAAGCTTTCTTT
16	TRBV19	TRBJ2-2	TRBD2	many	CASTMLGSGMSGELFF	TGTGCCAGTACCATGTTGGGTAGCGGGATGTCCGGGGAGCTGTTTTTT